The entry that follows covers one T cell receptor beta chain sequence. Its target is unknown. The data stem from a study of cytomegalovirus exposure and HLA in healthy donors. The CDR3 consists of 19 residues. Per germline, CDR1 LGHNA and CDR2 YNFKEQ. The ends lost 0 bases at V and 3 bases at J; junction bases unmatched: 11. This PCR relied on a set of 60 Vbeta primers and 13 Jbeta primers. Profiled with immunoSEQ multiplex PCR; TCRdb holds only in-frame clones, not every one. The sample yields around 100,000 clones, roughly 88% seen once. Study-wide points: It was only CMV serostatus that was available as immune exposure information.

Input material: PBMCs. The receptor was derived from a young woman in good health and CMV-seronegative. V and J are TRBV4-2 and TRBJ2-7; 13 bases are a match to TRBD2. The CDR3 DNA is TGTGCCAGCAGCCAAGATCGACTAGCGGGGGGAGCGTACCTCTACGAGCAGTACTTC. Translating gives CASSQDRLAGGAYLYEQYF.